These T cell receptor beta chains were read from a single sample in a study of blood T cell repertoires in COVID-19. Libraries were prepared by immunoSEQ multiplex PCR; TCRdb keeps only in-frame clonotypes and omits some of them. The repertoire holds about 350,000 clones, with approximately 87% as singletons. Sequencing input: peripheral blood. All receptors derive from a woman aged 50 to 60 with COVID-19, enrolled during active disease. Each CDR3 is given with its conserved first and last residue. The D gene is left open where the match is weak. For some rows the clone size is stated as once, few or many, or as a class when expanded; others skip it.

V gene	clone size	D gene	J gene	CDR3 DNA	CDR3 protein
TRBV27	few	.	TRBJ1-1	TGTGCCAGCAGTTTATCCCCCTTCTACAGGGTCCTGGACACTGAAGCTTTCTTT	CASSLSPFYRVLDTEAFF
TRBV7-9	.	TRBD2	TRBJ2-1	TGTGCCAGCAGCCTAGGACTAGCGGGATGGAATGAGCAGTTCTTC	CASSLGLAGWNEQFF
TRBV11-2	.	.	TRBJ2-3	TGTGCCAGCAGCTCGGGTGGAGGGGTAAGCACAGATACGCAGTATTTT	CASSSGGGVSTDTQYF
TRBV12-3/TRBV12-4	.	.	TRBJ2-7	TGTGCCAGCAGTCCGGGGTCCTACGAGCAGTACTTC	CASSPGSYEQYF
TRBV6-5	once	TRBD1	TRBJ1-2	TGTGCCAGCAGCCTGACAGGGTCGGGTGGCTACACCTTC	CASSLTGSGGYTF
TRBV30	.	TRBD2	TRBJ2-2	TGTGCCTGGAGTCCAGCGGGAGGCACCGGGGAGCTGTTTTTT	CAWSPAGGTGELFF
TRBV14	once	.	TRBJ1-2	TGTGCCAGCAGCCAAGGGTGGGGGGATGGCTACACCTTC	CASSQGWGDGYTF
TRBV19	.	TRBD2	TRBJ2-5	TGTGCCAGTGACCGGGCGGGCGGGAGAAGGGAGACCCAGTACTTC	CASDRAGGRRETQYF
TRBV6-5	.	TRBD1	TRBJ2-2	TGTGCCAGCAGTTACAGGGGGCAGCACGGGGAGCTGTTTTTT	CASSYRGQHGELFF
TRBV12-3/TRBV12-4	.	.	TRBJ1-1	TGTGCCAGCACCGGACAGCTGAACACTGAAGCTTTCTTT	CASTGQLNTEAFF
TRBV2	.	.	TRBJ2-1	TGTGCCAGCATCGGTGGGGGCGTCGATGAGCAGTTCTTC	CASIGGGVDEQFF
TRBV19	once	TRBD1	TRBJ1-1	TGTGCCAGTAGGAACACCTACAGGGGGAACACTGAAGCTTTCTTT	CASRNTYRGNTEAFF
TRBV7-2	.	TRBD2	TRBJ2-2	TGTGCCAGCAGCACGCAAGCGGGAGAGGGGGAGCTGTTTTTT	CASSTQAGEGELFF
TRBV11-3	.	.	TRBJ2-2	TGTGCCAGCAGCCCAAACACCGGGGAGCTGTTTTTT	CASSPNTGELFF
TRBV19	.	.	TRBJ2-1	TGTGCCAGTAGTATTGGCGGTTACAATGAGCAGTTCTTC	CASSIGGYNEQFF
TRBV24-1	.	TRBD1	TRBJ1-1	TGTGCCACCAGTCCGGGACAGGGGGCCACCGGTAGCCCTGAAGCTTTCTTT	CATSPGQGATGSPEAFF
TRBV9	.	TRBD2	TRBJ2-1	TGTGCCAGCAGCGTTCGCGGGACTAGAGAAAACAATGAGCAGTTCTTC	CASSVRGTRENNEQFF
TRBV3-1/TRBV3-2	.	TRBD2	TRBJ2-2	TGTGCCAGCAGCCAAGAGGGACTAGCGGGAGGCCATGGGGTGAACACCGGGGAGCTGTTTTTT	CASSQEGLAGGHGVNTGELFF
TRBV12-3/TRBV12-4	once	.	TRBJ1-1	TGTGCCAGCAGTTTACTAGCCCCGGCTTTCTTT	CASSLLAPAFF
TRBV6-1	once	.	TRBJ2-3	TGTGCCAGCAGTGAAACTGGGTCCGAGGCGGGGAGGAATGCAGATACGCAGTATTTT	CASSETGSEAGRNADTQYF
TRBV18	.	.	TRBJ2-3	TGTGCCAGCTCATCCGGCCTAGAGAGGGTAGGAGATACGCAGTATTTT	CASSSGLERVGDTQYF
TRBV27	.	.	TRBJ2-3	TGTGCCAGCAGTTTATCTCGGCCTAGGGAGACCGCCACTAGCACAGATACGCAGTATTTT	CASSLSRPRETATSTDTQYF
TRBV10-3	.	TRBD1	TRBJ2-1	TGTGCCATCAGTCCGGGACAGTACAATGAGCAGTTCTTC	CAISPGQYNEQFF
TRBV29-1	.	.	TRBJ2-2	TGCAGCGTTGAAGTTGGCATCTGGAACACCGGGGAGCTGTTTTTT	CSVEVGIWNTGELFF
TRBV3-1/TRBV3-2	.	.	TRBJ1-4	TGTGCCAGCAGCCCCTCGGGGGGCAGCGAAAAACTGTTTTTT	CASSPSGGSEKLFF
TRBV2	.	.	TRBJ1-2	TGTGCCAGCAGGGTTGCCACAGGAAATAGGGGCTATGGCTACACCTTC	CASRVATGNRGYGYTF
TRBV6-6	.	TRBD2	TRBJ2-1	TGTGCCAGCACCCACGGGAGGTTTGGTGAGCAGTTCTTC	CASTHGRFGEQFF
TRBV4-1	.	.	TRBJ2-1	TGCGCCAGCAGCCTCCGCCGAGGGTCCTTGGATGAGCAGTTCTTC	CASSLRRGSLDEQFF
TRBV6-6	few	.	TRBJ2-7	TGTGCCAGCAGCTACTGGGACAACTCCTACGAGCAGTACTTC	CASSYWDNSYEQYF
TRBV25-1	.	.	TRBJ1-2	TGTGCCAGCAGTCCCGGGTTTCAGACGGCTAGCTATGGCTACACCTTC	CASSPGFQTASYGYTF
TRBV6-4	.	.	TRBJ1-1	TGTGCCAGCAGTTCGCCCGGTTGGGAGGCTCTCCCCCTCACTGAAGCTTTCTTT	CASSSPGWEALPLTEAFF
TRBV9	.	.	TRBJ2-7	TGTGCCAGCAGCGGCCAGGGGTCCTACGAGCAGTACTTC	CASSGQGSYEQYF
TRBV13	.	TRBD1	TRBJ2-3	TGTGCCAGCAGCGAGACCACAGGGGGCAGCATTCGATTT	CASSETTGGSIRF
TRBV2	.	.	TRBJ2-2	TGTGCCACCGCGAACACCGGGGAGCTGTTTTTT	CATANTGELFF
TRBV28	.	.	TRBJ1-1	TGTGCCAGCAGTTTAACACAAGAAGCTTTCTTT	CASSLTQEAFF
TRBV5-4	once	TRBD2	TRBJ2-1	TGTGCCAGCAGCCCTGGTGGGCTAGCGGGAGAAACCTACAATGAGCAGTTCTTC	CASSPGGLAGETYNEQFF
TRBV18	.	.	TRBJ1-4	TGTGCCAGCTCTCCAAGAGTTGCAACTAATGAAAAACTGTTTTTT	CASSPRVATNEKLFF
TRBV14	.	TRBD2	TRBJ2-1	TGTGCCAGCAGCCAAGGTTGGGCGGGAGCGTCCTACAATGAGCAGTTCTTC	CASSQGWAGASYNEQFF
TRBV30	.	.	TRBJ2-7	TGTGCCTGGAGCGGGAGAGGAAACGAGCAGTACTTC	CAWSGRGNEQYF
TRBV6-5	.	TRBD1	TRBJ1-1	TGTGCCAGCAGTCAAAGACAGGGTAAAACTGAAGCTTTCTTT	CASSQRQGKTEAFF
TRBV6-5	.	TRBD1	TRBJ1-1	TGTGCCAGCAGTTACTCGGCGACAGGGGGCGGTGAAGCTTTCTTT	CASSYSATGGGEAFF
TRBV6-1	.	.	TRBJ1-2	TGTGCCAGCAGTGAATTGTCCGGCGGGGACTATGGCTACACCTTC	CASSELSGGDYGYTF
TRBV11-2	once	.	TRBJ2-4	TGTGCCAGCAGCTTAGACGGGATCCGGAGGGCCATTCAGTACTTC	CASSLDGIRRAIQYF
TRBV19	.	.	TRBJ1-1	TGTGCCAGTAGTACTATCGACACAGGGTACAGTGAAGCTTTCTTT	CASSTIDTGYSEAFF
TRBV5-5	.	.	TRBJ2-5	TGTGCCAGCAGCTTAGTGGCGGGGCCAGAGACCCAGTACTTC	CASSLVAGPETQYF
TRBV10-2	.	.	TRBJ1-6	TGCGCCATCAGTTCGGGGGGCGTCAATTCACCCCTCCACTTT	CAISSGGVNSPLHF
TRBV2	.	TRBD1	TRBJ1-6	TGTGCCAGCAGAACCGACAGGGATTCACCCCTCCACTTT	CASRTDRDSPLHF
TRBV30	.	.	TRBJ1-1	TGTGCCTGGAGTTTCCGGGTTGTTGTCACTGAAGCTTTCTTT	CAWSFRVVVTEAFF
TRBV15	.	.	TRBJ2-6	TGTGCCACCAGCAGAGATCCCCCTTCGGGGGCCAACGTCCTGACTTTC	CATSRDPPSGANVLTF
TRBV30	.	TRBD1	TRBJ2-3	TGTGCCTGGAGTGGGGACAGGGGAATGGATACGCAGTATTTT	CAWSGDRGMDTQYF
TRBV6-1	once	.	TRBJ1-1	TGTGCCAGCAGTGGCGGTCGGGCAGGGGCAATGAACACTGAAGCTTTCTTT	CASSGGRAGAMNTEAFF
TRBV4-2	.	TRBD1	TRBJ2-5	TGTGCCAGCAGCCCAGGGACAGGTGATCAAGAGACCCAGTACTTC	CASSPGTGDQETQYF
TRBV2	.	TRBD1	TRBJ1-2	TGTGCCAGCAGTGGCGTCGGACAGGGGAACTTTGGCTACACCTTC	CASSGVGQGNFGYTF
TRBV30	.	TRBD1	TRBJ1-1	TGTGCCTGGGACAGGGGGTTGAACACTGAAGCTTTCTTT	CAWDRGLNTEAFF
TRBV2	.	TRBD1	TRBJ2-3	TGTGCCAGCAGATGGACAGGGGTGACAGATACGCAGTATTTT	CASRWTGVTDTQYF
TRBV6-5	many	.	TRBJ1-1	TGTGCCAGCAGCGTCAGAAACACTGAAGCTTTCTTT	CASSVRNTEAFF